One and the same sample provided the 13 T cell receptor beta chains below, sequenced in a study of T cell repertoires in cytomegalovirus infection. These receptors' targets are unknown. Each CDR3 protein is one row after TCRdb ran MiXCR on the reads. The table lists a few hundred thousand distinct CDR3 sequences, almost 30% of them singletons. Sequenced here: cultured PBMCs, sampled from culture after CMV antigen stimulation. Receptor source: a human donor in good health (CMV status not recorded). Some clones in this sample may be carry-over from other donors' samples.

The genes are TRBV2 and TRBJ1-1, with TRBD1 identical over 10 bases. This CDR3 region has 16 residues. The germline gives CDR1 SNHLY, CDR2 FYNNEI. V lost 8 bases, J lost 2 bases, and 11 bases stayed unmatched. CDR3 in DNA: TGTGCCAGCTACCGGGACAGGGGAATTGGTAACACTGAAGCTTTCTTT. Translating gives CASYRDRGIGNTEAFF.

The chain links TRBV12-3 or TRBV12-4 to TRBJ2-1, with a weak D call TRBD1 (5 bases). V gave up 2 bases and J gave up 0 bases, with 11 bases separating them. The CDR3 runs to 16 residues. As DNA, the CDR3 is TGTGCCAGCAGTTTACTACCCCAGGGCTCCTACAATGAGCAGTTCTTC. Translating it yields CASSLLPQGSYNEQFF.

This clonotype has only a few counts. The chain recombines TRBV7-2 with TRBJ2-7, with TRBD1 matching 9 bases. CDR3 length: 15 amino acids. Unmatched junction bases numbered 5, after V lost 5 bases and J lost 0 bases. Germline V gives CDR1 SGHTA, CDR2 FQGNSA. CDR3 protein: CASSAGTGPSYEQYF. The CDR3 DNA is TGTGCCAGCAGCGCCGGGACAGGGCCCTCCTACGAGCAGTACTTC.

V is TRBV28 and J is TRBJ1-3, with D maybe TRBD1 (6 bases). The V end was cut by 6 bases, the J end by 8 bases, with 20 bases between. The CDR3 sequence is 15 residues long. Germline CDR1 is MDHEN and CDR2 is SYDVKM. The CDR3 region is CASSQMQGWKDTIYF. The CDR3 DNA follows: TGTGCCAGCAGCCAGATGCAGGGGTGGAAGGACACCATATATTTT.

This clonotype showed up many times. The rearrangement uses TRBV19 and TRBJ1-5; D is unresolved. Germline CDR1 LNHDA, CDR2 SQIVND (reference sequence). CDR3 length: 12 amino acids. Deletions cut 5 bases from V and 7 bases from J, with 9 bases between. The DNA for the CDR3 is TGTGCCAGTAGTGTTGAGTGGCAGCCCCAGCATTTT. Protein sequence: CASSVEWQPQHF. Using reference TRBV19 and TRBJ1-5 for the parts outside the CDR3, the full variable domain is DGGITQSPKYLFRKEGQNVTLSCEQNLNHDAMYWYRQDPGQGLRLIYYSQIVNDFQKGDIAEGYSVSREKKESFPLTVTSAQKNPTAFYLCASSVEWQPQHFGDGTRLSIL.

This rearrangement joins TRBV18 to TRBJ1-1; D remains ambiguous. Germline CDR1 is KGHSH and CDR2 is LQKENI. The CDR3 runs 14 residues. With 3 bases removed from V and 5 bases from J, the gap between germline ends came to 13 bases. The CDR3 DNA is TGTGCCAGCTCACCCCGCCGGGGAGAGACTGAAGCTTTCTTT. Translated: CASSPRRGETEAFF.

The rearrangement links TRBV20-1 to TRBJ1-6, with D possibly matching TRBD1 (5 bases). Trimming cost V 6 bases and J 8 bases, with 23 bases left between them. The germline gives CDR1 DFQATT, CDR2 SNEGSKA (reference sequence). The CDR3 has 16 residues. The CDR3 reads CSAQRGGVGSDSPLHF. The CDR3 DNA reads as TGCAGTGCCCAGAGGGGCGGGGTCGGGAGCGATTCACCCCTCCACTTT.

The chain employs TRBV5-6 and TRBJ1-1; unclear D gene. CDR1 SGHDT and CDR2 YYEEEE come from the germline V gene. Trimming shortened V by 0 bases and J by 1 base, and 13 bases separated the two germline ends. CDR3 length equals 16 residues. Written as DNA, the CDR3 is TGTGCCAGCAGCTTGGGTTGGCCAGGACCGAACACTGAAGCTTTCTTT. Translated: CASSLGWPGPNTEAFF.

Only a few counts were recorded for this clonotype. The chain joins TRBV7-9 to TRBJ2-5, with a tentative D call TRBD2 (6 bases). The CDR3 has 14 amino acids. Between the trimmed V and J ends, which lost 4 bases and 10 bases, there was a span of 19 bases. CDR1 SEHNR and CDR2 FQNEAQ come from the germline V gene (reference sequence). CDR3 DNA sequence: TGTGCCAGCAGCTCCTCGTTGACGGGAGAGGTCCAGTACTTC. This sequence encodes CASSSSLTGEVQYF.

This chain joins TRBV5-1 and TRBJ2-5; D may correspond to TRBD1 or TRBD2 (6 bases each). With 1 base removed from V and 5 bases from J, the gap between germline ends came to 12 bases. This CDR3 comprises 14 residues. CDR1 is SGHRS and CDR2 is YFSETQ in the germline V gene. For the CDR3, the DNA is TGCGCCAGCAGCTTGTGGGGGGCACCGGAGACCCAGTACTTC. Its translation: CASSLWGAPETQYF.

The table lists this clonotype with a few counts. The chain has TRBV7-2 and TRBJ2-1; no firm D call. The CDR3 spans 11 residues. Trimming took off 5 bases at V and 8 bases at J, with 7 bases between the two ends. Germline CDR1 and CDR2: SGHTA and FQGNSA. Here the CDR3 DNA reads TGTGCCAGCAGCATCACGGATGAGCAGTTCTTC. This translates into CASSITDEQFF.

This chain joins TRBV11-2 and TRBJ2-1; 7 positions match TRBD2. The CDR3 sequence is 15 residues long. The V gene's germline CDR1 is SGHAT and CDR2 FQNNGV. Trimming removed 2 bases from V and 5 bases from J; junction bases left unmatched: 6. The CDR3 DNA reads TGTGCCAGCAGCTTACAGAGGGAGGGCCACAATGAGCAGTTCTTC. Translation: CASSLQREGHNEQFF.

The sample holds a few counts of this clonotype. The chain links TRBV7-9 to TRBJ2-3, with TRBD2 matching 10 bases. There are 13 residues in the CDR3. Germline trimming cut 5 bases from V and 6 bases from J; bases unmatched to any gene: 2. The V gene's germline CDR1 is SEHNR and CDR2 FQNEAQ (reference sequence). The CDR3 region has the DNA TGTGCCAGCAGCACTAGCGGGACGGATACGCAGTATTTT. It yields the protein CASSTSGTDTQYF. Full variable domain (missing parts from reference TRBV7-9 and TRBJ2-3): DTGVSQNPRHKITKRGQNVTFRCDPISEHNRLYWYRQTLGQGPEFLTYFQNEAQLEKSRLLSDRFSAERPKGSFSTLEIQRTEQGDSAMYLCASSTSGTDTQYFGPGTRLTVL.